The TCR beta chain described here comes from a study of Tregs in tolerant kidney transplant recipients. Whole-study findings and limits: Activated donor B cell expansion appeared to reveal the most relevant donor-specific TCRbeta repertoire. For some patients, primers changed over time, blocking nucleotide-level comparison. Validation in larger populations is needed because few patients were studied.

On this clone: Its specificity is not known.

Sequencing was performed with immunoSEQ multiplex PCR; in TCRdb, only in-frame clones are kept and a portion is missing. In the table there are 110,000 or so clones, almost 90% of which are singletons. The CDR3 consists of 13 residues. The junction had 6 bases not matched to a gene; V was cut back by 4 bases and J by 8 bases. Germline V gene sequence: CDR1 MDHEN, CDR2 SYDVKM. The sample consisted of CD4+ T cells from blood, taken before the transplant. The source of this sequence is a human donor who received a combined kidney and bone marrow transplant. The chain couples TRBV28 to TRBJ1-2; 8 nucleotides match TRBD1. This CDR3 reads CASSSGQGGGYTF. CDR3 sequence (DNA): TGTGCCAGCAGTTCTGGACAGGGTGGGGGCTACACCTTC.